The subject of this entry is one TCR beta chain. This table comes from immunoSEQ multiplex PCR, and its TCRdb copy is limited to in-frame clones, with some not included. The sample shows about 510,000 clones, nearly 80% of them seen only once. The data were obtained in a study of shared clonotypes between healthy human individuals. The CDR3 is 12 amino acids. Per the germline V gene, CDR1 is SGHNT and CDR2 is YYREEE (reference sequence). V was cut by 0 bases and J by 7 bases, with 5 bases left in between. The TCR comes from a woman in her thirties or forties in good health. Some clones in this sample may be carry-over from other donors' samples. The V and J genes are TRBV5-4 and TRBJ1-5; D is ambiguous. Sequenced: PBMCs. CDR3 in DNA: TGTGCCAGCAGCTTGGGTGCGCAGCCCCAGCATTTT. Its translation is CASSLGAQPQHF.